The following is a T cell receptor beta chain sequence with its context. The target antigen is unknown. CDR3 length equals 15 residues. Germline V CDR1 and CDR2: SQVTM, ANQGSEA. The V gene end was trimmed by 7 bases and the J gene end by 0 bases; junction bases not matched to a gene: 5. This entry is derived from a study of post-analysis software for immune sequencing data. Study as a whole: The patients showed relapsing-remitting, secondary progressive and progressive-relapsing multiple sclerosis courses.

General study findings and limits: F measure grouped same-batch samples tightly together. Controls significantly exceeded multiple sclerosis patients in normalized Chao1 diversity. TRBV5-6, TRBV5-1 and TRBV20-1 were among 4 or 5 TRBV segments more frequent in patients than controls.

Unique molecular identifiers were carried by the TCR beta cDNA libraries. Some 500,000 cDNA molecules were obtained per 1 to 10 million input T cells. Using its own MiXCR run on the PCR reads, TCRdb lists one record per CDR3 protein. The profile shows approximately 690,000 distinct CDR3 sequences, approximately 60% of them singletons. This receptor was taken from a girl under 10 years old with multiple sclerosis. The sequenced sample consisted of blood. The J gene is TRBJ2-1, the V gene TRBV29-1; 11 bases agree with TRBD2. DNA of the CDR3: TGCAGCGCTACTAGCGGGGGCCACTCCTACAATGAGCAGTTCTTC. Amino acids: CSATSGGHSYNEQFF.